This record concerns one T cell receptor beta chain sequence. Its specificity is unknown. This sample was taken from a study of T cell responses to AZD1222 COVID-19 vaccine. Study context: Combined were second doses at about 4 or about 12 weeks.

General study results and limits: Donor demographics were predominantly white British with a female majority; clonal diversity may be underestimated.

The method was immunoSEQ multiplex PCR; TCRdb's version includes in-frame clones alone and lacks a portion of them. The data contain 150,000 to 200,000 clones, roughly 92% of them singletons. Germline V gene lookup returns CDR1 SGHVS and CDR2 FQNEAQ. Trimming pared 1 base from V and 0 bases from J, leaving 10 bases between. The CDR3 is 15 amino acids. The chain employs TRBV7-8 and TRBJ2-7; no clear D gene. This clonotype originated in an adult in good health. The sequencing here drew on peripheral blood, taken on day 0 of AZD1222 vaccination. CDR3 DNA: TGTGCCAGCAGCTTAGGAGGTGCCATCTCCTACGAGCAGTACTTC. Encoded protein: CASSLGGAISYEQYF.